This T cell receptor beta chain was identified in a study of cytomegalovirus exposure and HLA in healthy donors. Study information: Inside one of the first data releases sat about 85 million unique TCRs taken from HLA-typed donors. General study points: Three CMV-associated chains were confirmed in vitro to be specific for CMV antigens. At a 0.05 false discovery rate, a later analysis found around 15,000 TCR beta sequences to be associated with HLA alleles. Associated with cytomegalovirus, according to the listing, were around 160 TCR beta chains.

The PCR was carried out with 60 Vbeta primers and 13 Jbeta primers. TCRdb keeps only in-frame clones here, not all; method: immunoSEQ multiplex PCR. The sample gives 150,000 to 200,000 clones, 65% to 70% of which show up once; 10% is in the top ten. With respect to this clone: Its cognate antigen is unknown.

Sequencing was done on a sample of PBMCs. The sequence came from a man aged 25-40 years in good health and CMV-seropositive.

CDR3 bases: TGTGCCACCGACCGCGGGAGCTCCTACAATGAGCAGTTCTTC. It yields the protein CATDRGSSYNEQFF. The chain links TRBV6-1 to TRBJ2-1; 7 bases are shared with TRBD2. V was pared by 10 bases and J by 0 bases, with 6 bases of the junction left unmatched. Germline V gene lookup returns CDR1 MNHNS and CDR2 SASEGT. CDR3 length: 14 amino acids.